The present T cell receptor (beta chain) was sequenced within a study of blood T cell repertoires in COVID-19. Study background: Samples taken during acute and convalescent COVID-19 were collected in the United States, Italy and Spain. PBMCs, B-cell-depleted T cells, or T cells were the source of the cDNA or gDNA that made up the material.

The V segment lost 5 bases and the J segment 3 bases; nucleotides outside the gene matches: 5. Germline CDR1 and CDR2: MNHEY and SMNVEV (reference sequence). This CDR3 spans 14 amino acids. In the source study's methods: Researchers report that nucleated cell counts were estimated from reference gene primer amplification. Libraries were prepared by immunoSEQ multiplex PCR; TCRdb keeps only in-frame clonotypes and omits some of them. V, J and clone size were drawn from that table, and D and trimming were deduced from the DNA. The table lists under 300,000 clones, roughly four fifths of them singletons, with about 4% in the top ten.

Sequencing used peripheral blood. This TCR was sampled from a man aged 50 to 60 with acute or convalescent COVID-19. The J gene is TRBJ2-7, the V gene TRBV27; 9 bases fit TRBD1. CDR3 region: CASSPAGQGYEQYF. In DNA form, the CDR3 reads TGTGCCAGCAGTCCCGCGGGACAGGGCTACGAGCAGTACTTC.